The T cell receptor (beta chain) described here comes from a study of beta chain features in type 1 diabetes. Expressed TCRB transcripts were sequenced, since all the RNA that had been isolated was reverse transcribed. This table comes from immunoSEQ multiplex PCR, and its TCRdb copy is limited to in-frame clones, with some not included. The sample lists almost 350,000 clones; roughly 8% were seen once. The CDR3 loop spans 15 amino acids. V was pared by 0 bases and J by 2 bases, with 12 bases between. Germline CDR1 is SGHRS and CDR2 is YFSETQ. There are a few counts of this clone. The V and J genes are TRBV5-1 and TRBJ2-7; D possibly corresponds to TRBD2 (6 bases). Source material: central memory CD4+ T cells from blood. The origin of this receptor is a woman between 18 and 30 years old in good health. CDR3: CASSLEAGPTYEQYF. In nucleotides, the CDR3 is TGCGCCAGCAGCTTGGAGGCGGGACCCACCTACGAGCAGTACTTC.